The rows below give T cell receptor beta chains drawn from one sample of a study of blood T cell repertoires in COVID-19. Sequencing was performed with immunoSEQ multiplex PCR; in TCRdb, only in-frame clones are kept and a portion is missing. The sample yields some 150,000 clones, roughly 80% seen once. The sequencing sample was made of peripheral blood. The receptors derive from a human donor in a cohort sampled during active COVID-19. Both conserved end residues are part of each CDR3. A D gene is named only where the DNA matches it firmly. Only some rows state a clone size, as once, few, many or a class for expanded clones.

clone_size,v_call,j_call,d_call,cdr3_aa,cdr3_nt
NA,TRBV20-1,TRBJ1-2,NA,CSASPRTYGYTF,TGCAGTGCTAGTCCTAGAACCTATGGCTACACCTTC
NA,TRBV29-1,TRBJ2-3,TRBD2,CSVRQRGSRDTQYF,TGCAGCGTTCGCCAGCGGGGGAGTAGAGATACGCAGTATTTT
NA,TRBV6-4,TRBJ2-3,NA,CASSDGAGGDTQYF,TGTGCCAGCAGTGACGGGGCCGGGGGAGATACGCAGTATTTT
NA,TRBV15,TRBJ2-3,TRBD2,CATSRPPLTSGGRSTDTQYF,TGTGCCACCAGCAGACCACCCCTGACTAGCGGGGGGCGGAGCACAGATACGCAGTATTTT
NA,TRBV28,TRBJ1-5,NA,CASSLRGHQPQHF,TGTGCCAGCAGTTTAAGAGGGCATCAGCCCCAGCATTTT
NA,TRBV11-2,TRBJ2-3,TRBD2,CASSPSGGASDTQYF,TGTGCCAGCAGCCCCAGCGGGGGGGCCTCAGATACGCAGTATTTT
NA,TRBV7-8,TRBJ2-7,TRBD2,CASSLTGGDPYF,TGTGCCAGCAGCTTAACGGGGGGGGATCCGTACTTC
NA,TRBV7-3,TRBJ2-3,NA,CASSLSSQDTQYF,TGTGCCAGCAGCTTATCCAGTCAGGATACGCAGTATTTT
NA,TRBV5-1,TRBJ2-3,NA,CASSLEAGSTDTQYF,TGCGCCAGCAGCTTGGAGGCAGGAAGCACAGATACGCAGTATTTT
NA,TRBV9,TRBJ1-4,NA,CASSPRDSTNEKLFF,TGTGCCAGCAGCCCCCGGGACTCCACTAATGAAAAACTGTTTTTT
once,TRBV30,TRBJ2-7,TRBD2,CACSRGGGSYEQYF,TGTGCCTGTTCACGGGGGGGCGGCTCCTACGAGCAGTACTTC
NA,TRBV6-4,TRBJ1-2,TRBD1,CASRSGQGAYGYTF,TGTGCCAGCAGGAGTGGACAGGGAGCCTATGGCTACACCTTC
few,TRBV15,TRBJ2-3,NA,CATSRGRPDTQYF,TGTGCCACCAGCAGGGGGCGTCCGGATACGCAGTATTTT
NA,TRBV12-3/TRBV12-4,TRBJ1-1,NA,CASYGLMNTEAFF,TGTGCCAGCTACGGACTGATGAACACTGAAGCTTTCTTT
NA,TRBV27,TRBJ2-5,TRBD1,CASRFGQEETQYF,TGTGCCAGCAGGTTCGGACAGGAAGAGACCCAGTACTTC
NA,TRBV5-1,TRBJ1-4,TRBD1,CASRLGDRSTNEKLFF,TGCGCCAGCAGACTGGGGGACAGATCAACTAATGAAAAACTGTTTTTT
NA,TRBV11-3,TRBJ2-4,TRBD1,CASSLGDRNIQYF,TGTGCCAGCAGCTTAGGGGACAGAAACATTCAGTACTTC
NA,TRBV5-6,TRBJ2-5,NA,CASSSRDWEETQYF,TGTGCCAGCAGCTCCCGGGACTGGGAAGAGACCCAGTACTTC
NA,TRBV7-9,TRBJ2-2,TRBD1,CASSGTGVSTGELFF,TGTGCCAGCAGCGGGACAGGGGTTAGCACCGGGGAGCTGTTTTTT
NA,TRBV11-2,TRBJ1-1,TRBD1,CASSGTGGTEAFF,TGTGCCAGCAGCGGAACAGGGGGGACTGAAGCTTTCTTT
NA,TRBV3-1/TRBV3-2,TRBJ1-1,NA,CASSQVSPTEAFF,TGTGCCAGCAGCCAAGTATCCCCCACTGAAGCTTTCTTT
NA,TRBV28,TRBJ1-5,TRBD1,CASSLQGGQPQHF,TGTGCCAGCAGCCTACAGGGGGGACAGCCCCAGCATTTT
few,TRBV7-9,TRBJ2-3,NA,CASSFKGVNTDTQYF,TGTGCCAGCAGCTTCAAGGGGGTGAATACAGATACGCAGTATTTT
NA,TRBV25-1,TRBJ1-4,NA,CASSELGSQGRNEKLFF,TGTGCCAGCAGTGAATTAGGCAGCCAAGGGAGGAATGAAAAACTGTTTTTT
NA,TRBV9,TRBJ2-5,NA,CASSVEEGGETQYF,TGTGCCAGCAGCGTAGAGGAGGGGGGGGAGACCCAGTACTTC
NA,TRBV7-8,TRBJ2-7,TRBD1,CASSLGDRGYEQYF,TGTGCCAGCAGCTTAGGGGACAGGGGCTACGAGCAGTACTTC
NA,TRBV3-1/TRBV3-2,TRBJ1-5,TRBD1,CASSQGTGGGQPQHF,TGTGCCAGCAGCCAAGGGACAGGGGGCGGTCAGCCCCAGCATTTT
NA,TRBV11-2,TRBJ1-4,NA,CASSFYSGGEKLFF,TGTGCCAGCAGCTTTTACTCGGGAGGGGAAAAACTGTTTTTT
few,TRBV4-1,TRBJ2-1,NA,CASSQDQTGSKYREQFF,TGCGCCAGCAGCCAAGATCAAACAGGGAGTAAATACCGTGAGCAGTTCTTC
few,TRBV7-2,TRBJ2-3,NA,CASSDLIPAARRADTQYF,TGTGCCAGCAGCGACCTTATCCCAGCAGCCCGGCGGGCAGATACGCAGTATTTT
NA,TRBV29-1,TRBJ2-3,TRBD2,CSVLAITDTQYF,TGCAGCGTACTAGCGATCACAGATACGCAGTATTTT
few,TRBV5-1,TRBJ2-7,NA,CASSANIDEQYF,TGCGCCAGCAGCGCAAACATCGACGAGCAGTACTTC
NA,TRBV13,TRBJ1-4,NA,CASSFGQTGNEKLFF,TGTGCCAGCAGCTTCGGACAGACCGGTAATGAAAAACTGTTTTTT
few,TRBV11-3,TRBJ2-7,NA,CASSGGYEQYF,TGTGCCAGCAGCGGCGGCTACGAGCAGTACTTC
NA,TRBV5-1,TRBJ2-6,NA,CASTLFESGANVLTF,TGCGCCAGCACCCTTTTCGAGTCTGGGGCCAACGTCCTGACTTTC
NA,TRBV11-3,TRBJ2-2,NA,CASSPNRRAGELFF,TGTGCCAGCAGCCCCAACCGCCGGGCCGGGGAGCTGTTTTTT
once,TRBV28,TRBJ2-3,TRBD2,CASSVLAGSPDTQYF,TGTGCCAGCAGTGTCTTAGCGGGGTCCCCAGATACGCAGTATTTT
NA,TRBV7-9,TRBJ2-1,NA,CASSPPVLLDANEQFF,TGTGCCAGCAGCCCTCCCGTTCTTCTAGACGCTAATGAGCAGTTCTTC
NA,TRBV6-1,TRBJ2-3,TRBD2,CASSALNSGGTPSTDTQYF,TGTGCCAGCAGTGCCCTTAATAGCGGGGGGACCCCTAGCACAGATACGCAGTATTTT
NA,TRBV6-2/TRBV6-3,TRBJ2-4,NA,CASSPGVLTIQYF,TGTGCCAGCAGTCCGGGAGTCCTGACCATTCAGTACTTC
NA,TRBV5-1,TRBJ2-3,NA,CASSPNGASTDTQYF,TGCGCCAGCAGCCCCAATGGGGCGTCCACAGATACGCAGTATTTT
NA,TRBV25-1,TRBJ1-5,NA,CASSGWQDQPQHF,TGTGCCAGCAGTGGTTGGCAGGATCAGCCCCAGCATTTT
NA,TRBV4-1,TRBJ2-7,NA,CASSQARSSYEQYF,TGCGCCAGCAGCCAGGCTAGATCCTCCTACGAGCAGTACTTC
NA,TRBV11-3,TRBJ1-1,TRBD1,CASSPPGQGVPEAFF,TGTGCCAGCAGCCCCCCGGGACAGGGGGTCCCTGAAGCTTTCTTT